Listed below are T cell receptor beta chains from one sample, sequenced in a study of blood T cell repertoires in COVID-19. Sequencing was performed with immunoSEQ multiplex PCR; in TCRdb, only in-frame clones are kept and a portion is missing. The data hold about 73,000 clones, with 75% to 90% observed a single time. The sequenced sample consisted of peripheral blood. Receptors were obtained from an elderly man with active or convalescent COVID-19. The CDR3 runs from the conserved cysteine through the conserved F or W. The order of the fields is V gene, J gene, clone size, D gene, CDR3 protein, CDR3 DNA. A D gene is named only where the DNA matches it firmly. A clone size is listed for some rows: how often the clone was seen (once, few, many), or a class if it is expanded.

TRBV10-1	TRBJ2-3	.	.	CASSDIGGSTDTQYF	TGCGCCAGCAGTGATATCGGGGGAAGCACAGATACGCAGTATTTT
TRBV2	TRBJ1-6	.	.	CASSEAGRGRSPLHF	TGTGCCAGCAGTGAAGCCGGGAGGGGCAGGTCACCCCTCCACTTT
TRBV6-2/TRBV6-3	TRBJ2-7	.	TRBD2	CASSYSTSDYEQYF	TGTGCCAGCAGTTACTCGACTAGCGATTACGAGCAGTACTTC
TRBV30	TRBJ2-3	.	TRBD2	CAWSVLRGGRDTQYF	TGTGCCTGGAGTGTGTTGCGGGGGGGCCGAGATACGCAGTATTTT
TRBV7-8	TRBJ1-1	few	.	CASSSRRVTEAFF	TGTGCCAGCAGCTCCCGCCGGGTAACTGAAGCTTTCTTT
TRBV5-1	TRBJ1-1	.	TRBD1	CASSLRGHSTEAFF	TGCGCCAGCAGCCTCAGGGGGCATAGTACTGAAGCTTTCTTT
TRBV18	TRBJ1-2	.	TRBD1	CASSRQGRNYGYTF	TGTGCCAGCTCTAGACAGGGGCGTAACTATGGCTACACCTTC
TRBV6-2/TRBV6-3	TRBJ2-5	.	.	CASSPRETQYF	TGTGCCAGCAGTCCGAGGGAGACCCAGTACTTC
TRBV7-9	TRBJ2-7	.	.	CASSLSSYEQYF	TGTGCCAGCAGCTTATCCAGCTACGAGCAGTACTTC
TRBV10-1	TRBJ1-5	.	.	CASSSLTLREDQPQHF	TGCGCCAGCAGCAGCTTGACACTACGGGAGGATCAGCCCCAGCATTTT
TRBV19	TRBJ1-4	.	TRBD1	CASRGTAATNEKLFF	TGTGCCAGTAGGGGGACAGCCGCAACTAATGAAAAACTGTTTTTT
TRBV6-4	TRBJ1-3	.	TRBD1	CASRDRGFGNTIYF	TGTGCCAGCAGGGACAGGGGCTTCGGAAACACCATATATTTT
TRBV5-1	TRBJ2-7	.	TRBD2	CASSSSGSNNEQYF	TGCGCCAGCAGCTCTAGCGGGAGTAACAACGAGCAGTACTTC
TRBV5-5	TRBJ1-4	.	.	CASSSTPRVANEKLFF	TGTGCCAGCAGCTCCACCCCCAGGGTTGCTAATGAAAAACTGTTTTTT
TRBV6-5	TRBJ2-1	few	.	CASSYGGYDNEQFF	TGTGCCAGCAGTTACGGCGGGTACGACAATGAGCAGTTCTTC
TRBV12-3/TRBV12-4	TRBJ1-2	.	.	CASSLSRGGYTF	TGTGCCAGCAGTTTATCCAGGGGCGGCTACACCTTC
TRBV7-2	TRBJ1-4	.	TRBD1	CASSPPGTGDEKLFF	TGTGCCAGCAGCCCGCCCGGGACAGGGGATGAAAAACTGTTTTTT
TRBV2	TRBJ2-7	.	.	CASSYSYEQYF	TGTGCCAGCAGCTACTCCTACGAGCAGTACTTC
TRBV7-2	TRBJ2-3	.	.	CASSVTGTATYGDTQYF	TGTGCCAGCAGCGTTACAGGGACCGCTACTTATGGAGATACGCAGTATTTT
TRBV5-1	TRBJ1-2	.	.	CASRINRAYGYTF	TGCGCCAGCCGTATAAACAGGGCCTATGGCTACACCTTC
TRBV27	TRBJ1-2	medium-sized	TRBD1	CASSFRDRGRLSYTF	TGTGCCAGCAGTTTTCGGGACAGGGGGCGCTTAAGCTACACCTTC
TRBV7-8	TRBJ2-1	.	.	CASSLVKGLPIPNEQFF	TGTGCCAGCAGCTTAGTAAAGGGACTCCCAATTCCCAATGAGCAGTTCTTC
TRBV5-8	TRBJ1-1	.	.	CASSFLGIGSGTHTEAFF	TGTGCCAGCAGCTTTTTGGGGATAGGGTCGGGAACGCACACTGAAGCTTTCTTT
TRBV11-2	TRBJ1-1	.	.	CASSSPGPVAFF	TGTGCCAGCAGCTCACCGGGTCCGGTTGCTTTCTTT
TRBV6-5	TRBJ2-6	once	TRBD1	CASSRRGPGANVLTF	TGTGCCAGCAGCCGCAGGGGGCCTGGGGCCAACGTCCTGACTTTC
TRBV30	TRBJ2-5	few	TRBD1	CAWSSGTGAETQYF	TGTGCCTGGAGTTCGGGGACAGGGGCTGAGACCCAGTACTTC
TRBV5-4	TRBJ2-5	once	.	CASSLPGTTGETQYF	TGTGCCAGCAGCTTACCGGGGACAACCGGAGAGACCCAGTACTTC
TRBV3-1/TRBV3-2	TRBJ1-2	.	.	CASSQGRGRAGGYTF	TGTGCCAGCAGCCAAGGTCGCGGCAGGGCCGGGGGCTACACCTTC
TRBV2	TRBJ1-2	.	TRBD1	CASSEDRGWGYTF	TGTGCCAGCAGTGAGGACAGGGGCTGGGGCTACACCTTC
TRBV6-2/TRBV6-3	TRBJ2-1	.	.	CASSYDPRGEQFF	TGTGCCAGCAGTTACGACCCCCGGGGGGAGCAGTTCTTC